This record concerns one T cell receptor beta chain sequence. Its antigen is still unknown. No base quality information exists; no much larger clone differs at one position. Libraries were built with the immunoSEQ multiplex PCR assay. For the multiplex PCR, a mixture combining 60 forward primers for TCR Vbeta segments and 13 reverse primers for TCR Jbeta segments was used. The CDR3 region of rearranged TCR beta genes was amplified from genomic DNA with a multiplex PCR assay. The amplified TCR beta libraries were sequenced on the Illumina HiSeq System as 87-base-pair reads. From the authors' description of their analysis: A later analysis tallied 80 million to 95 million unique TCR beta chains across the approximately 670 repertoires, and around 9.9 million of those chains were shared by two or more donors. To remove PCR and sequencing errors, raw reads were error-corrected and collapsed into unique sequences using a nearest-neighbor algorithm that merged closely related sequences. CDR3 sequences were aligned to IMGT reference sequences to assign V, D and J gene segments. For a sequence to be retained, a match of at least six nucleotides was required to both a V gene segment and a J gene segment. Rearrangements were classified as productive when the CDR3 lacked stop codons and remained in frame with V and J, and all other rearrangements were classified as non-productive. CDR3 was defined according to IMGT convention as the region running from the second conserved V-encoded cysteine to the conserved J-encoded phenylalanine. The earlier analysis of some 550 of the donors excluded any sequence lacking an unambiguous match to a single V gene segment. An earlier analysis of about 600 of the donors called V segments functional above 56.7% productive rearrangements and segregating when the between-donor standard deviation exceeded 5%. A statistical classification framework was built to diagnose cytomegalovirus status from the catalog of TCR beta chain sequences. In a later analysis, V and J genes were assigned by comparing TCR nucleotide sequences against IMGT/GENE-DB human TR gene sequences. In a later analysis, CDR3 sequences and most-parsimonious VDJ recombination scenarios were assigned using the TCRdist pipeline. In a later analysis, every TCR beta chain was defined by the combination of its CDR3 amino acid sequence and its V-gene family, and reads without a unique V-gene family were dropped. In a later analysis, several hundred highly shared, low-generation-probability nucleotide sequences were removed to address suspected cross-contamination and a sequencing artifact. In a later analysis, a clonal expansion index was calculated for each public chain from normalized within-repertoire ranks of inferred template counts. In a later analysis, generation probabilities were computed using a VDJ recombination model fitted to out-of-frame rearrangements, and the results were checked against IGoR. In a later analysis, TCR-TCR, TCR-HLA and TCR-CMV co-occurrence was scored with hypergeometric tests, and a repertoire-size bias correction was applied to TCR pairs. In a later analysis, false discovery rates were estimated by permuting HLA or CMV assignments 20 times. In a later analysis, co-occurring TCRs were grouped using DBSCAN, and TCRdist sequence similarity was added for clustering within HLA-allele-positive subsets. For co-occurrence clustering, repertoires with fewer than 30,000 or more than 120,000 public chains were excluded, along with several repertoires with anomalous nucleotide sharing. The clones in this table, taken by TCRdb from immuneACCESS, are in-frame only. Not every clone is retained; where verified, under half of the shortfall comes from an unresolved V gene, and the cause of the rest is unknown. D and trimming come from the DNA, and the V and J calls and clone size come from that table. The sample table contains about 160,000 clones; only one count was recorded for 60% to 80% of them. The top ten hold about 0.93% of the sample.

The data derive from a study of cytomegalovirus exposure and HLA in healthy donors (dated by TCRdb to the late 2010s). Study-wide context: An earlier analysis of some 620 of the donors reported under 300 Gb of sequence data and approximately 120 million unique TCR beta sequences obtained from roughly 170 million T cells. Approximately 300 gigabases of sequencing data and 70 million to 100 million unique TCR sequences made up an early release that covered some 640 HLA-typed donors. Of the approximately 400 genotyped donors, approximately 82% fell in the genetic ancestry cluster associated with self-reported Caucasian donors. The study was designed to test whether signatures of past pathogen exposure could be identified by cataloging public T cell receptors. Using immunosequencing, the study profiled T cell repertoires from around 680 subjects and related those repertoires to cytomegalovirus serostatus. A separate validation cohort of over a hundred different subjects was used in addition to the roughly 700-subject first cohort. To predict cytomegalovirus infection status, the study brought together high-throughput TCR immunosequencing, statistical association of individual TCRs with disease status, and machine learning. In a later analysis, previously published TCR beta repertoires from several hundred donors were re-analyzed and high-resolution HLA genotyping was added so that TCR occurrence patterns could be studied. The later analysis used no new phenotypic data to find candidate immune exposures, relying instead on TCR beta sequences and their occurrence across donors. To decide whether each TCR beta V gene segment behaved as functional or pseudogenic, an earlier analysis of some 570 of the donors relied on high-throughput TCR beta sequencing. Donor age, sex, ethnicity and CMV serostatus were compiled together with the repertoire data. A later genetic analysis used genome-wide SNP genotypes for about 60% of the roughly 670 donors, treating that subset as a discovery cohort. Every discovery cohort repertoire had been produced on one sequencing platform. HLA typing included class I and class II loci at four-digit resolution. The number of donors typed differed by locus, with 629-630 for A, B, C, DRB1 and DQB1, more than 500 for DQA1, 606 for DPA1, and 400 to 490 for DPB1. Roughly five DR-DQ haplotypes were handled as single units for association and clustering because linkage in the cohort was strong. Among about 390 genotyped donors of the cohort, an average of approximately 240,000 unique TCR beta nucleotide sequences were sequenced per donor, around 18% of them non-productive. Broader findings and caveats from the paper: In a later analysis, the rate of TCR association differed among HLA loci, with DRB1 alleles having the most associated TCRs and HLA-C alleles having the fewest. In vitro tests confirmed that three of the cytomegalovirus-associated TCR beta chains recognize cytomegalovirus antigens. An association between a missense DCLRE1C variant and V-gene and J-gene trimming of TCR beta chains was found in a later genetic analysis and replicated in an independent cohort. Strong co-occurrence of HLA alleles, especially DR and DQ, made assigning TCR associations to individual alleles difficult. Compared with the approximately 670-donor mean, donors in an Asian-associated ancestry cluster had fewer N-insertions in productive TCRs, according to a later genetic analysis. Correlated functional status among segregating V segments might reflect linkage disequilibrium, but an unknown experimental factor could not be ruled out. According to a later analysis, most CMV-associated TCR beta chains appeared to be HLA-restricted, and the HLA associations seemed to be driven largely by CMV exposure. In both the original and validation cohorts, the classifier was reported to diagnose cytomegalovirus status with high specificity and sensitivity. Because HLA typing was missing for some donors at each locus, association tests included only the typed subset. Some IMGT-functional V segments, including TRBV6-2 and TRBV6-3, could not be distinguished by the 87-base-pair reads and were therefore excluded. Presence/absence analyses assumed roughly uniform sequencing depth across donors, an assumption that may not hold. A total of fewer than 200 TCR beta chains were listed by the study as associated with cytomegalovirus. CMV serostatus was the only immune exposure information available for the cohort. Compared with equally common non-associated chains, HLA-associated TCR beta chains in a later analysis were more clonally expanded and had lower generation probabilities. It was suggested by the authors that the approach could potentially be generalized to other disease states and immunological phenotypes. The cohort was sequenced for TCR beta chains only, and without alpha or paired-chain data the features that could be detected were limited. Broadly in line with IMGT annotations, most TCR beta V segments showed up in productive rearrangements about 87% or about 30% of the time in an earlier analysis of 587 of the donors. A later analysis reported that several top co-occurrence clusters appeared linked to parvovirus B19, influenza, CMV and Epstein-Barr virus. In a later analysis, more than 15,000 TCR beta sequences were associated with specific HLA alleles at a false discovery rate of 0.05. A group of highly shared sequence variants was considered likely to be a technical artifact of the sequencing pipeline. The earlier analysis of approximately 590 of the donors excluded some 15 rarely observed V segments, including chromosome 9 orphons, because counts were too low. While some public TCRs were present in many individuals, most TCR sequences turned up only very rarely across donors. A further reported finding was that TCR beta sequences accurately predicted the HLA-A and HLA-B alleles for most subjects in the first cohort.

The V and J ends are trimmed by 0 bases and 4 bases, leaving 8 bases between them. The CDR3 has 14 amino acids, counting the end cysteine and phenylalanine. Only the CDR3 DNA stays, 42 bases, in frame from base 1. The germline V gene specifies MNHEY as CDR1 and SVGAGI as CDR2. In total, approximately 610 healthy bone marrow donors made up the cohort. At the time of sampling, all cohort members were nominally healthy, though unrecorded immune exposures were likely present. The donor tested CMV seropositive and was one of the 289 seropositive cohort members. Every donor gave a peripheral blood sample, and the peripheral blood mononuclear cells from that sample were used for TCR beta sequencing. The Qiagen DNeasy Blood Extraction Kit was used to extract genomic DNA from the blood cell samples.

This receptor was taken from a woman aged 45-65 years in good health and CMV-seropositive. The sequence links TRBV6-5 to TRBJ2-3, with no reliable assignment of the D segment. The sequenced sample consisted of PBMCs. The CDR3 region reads CASSYSLGADTQYF. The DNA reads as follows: TGTGCCAGCAGTTACTCCCTAGGCGCAGATACGCAGTATTTT.